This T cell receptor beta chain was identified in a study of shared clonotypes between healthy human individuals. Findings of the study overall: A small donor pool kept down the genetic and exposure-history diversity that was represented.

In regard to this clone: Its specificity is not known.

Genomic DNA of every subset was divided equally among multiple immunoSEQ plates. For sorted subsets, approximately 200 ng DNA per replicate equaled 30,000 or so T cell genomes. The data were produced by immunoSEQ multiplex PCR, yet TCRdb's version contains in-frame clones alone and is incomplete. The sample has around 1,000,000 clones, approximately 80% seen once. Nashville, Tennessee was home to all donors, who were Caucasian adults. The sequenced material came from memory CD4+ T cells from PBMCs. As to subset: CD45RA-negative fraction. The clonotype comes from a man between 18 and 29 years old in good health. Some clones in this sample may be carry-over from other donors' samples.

DNA for the CDR3: TGCGCCAGCAGCTTTAATGCGTGGTCCTACGAGCAGTACTTC. Its protein is CASSFNAWSYEQYF. This chain connects TRBV5-1 to TRBJ2-7; D unresolved. The V gene's germline CDR1 is SGHRS and CDR2 YFSETQ. The length of the CDR3 is 14 residues. Trimming removed 2 bases at V and 1 base at J, with 10 bases between.